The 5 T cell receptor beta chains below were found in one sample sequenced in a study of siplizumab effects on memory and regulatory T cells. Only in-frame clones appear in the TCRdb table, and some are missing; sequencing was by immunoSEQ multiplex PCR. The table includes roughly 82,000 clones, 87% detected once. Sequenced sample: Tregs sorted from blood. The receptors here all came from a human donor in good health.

The CDR3 loop is CASSHGFGQGINEQYF. In DNA, the CDR3 is TGTGCCAGCAGCCACGGATTTGGACAGGGGATCAACGAGCAGTACTTC. The V gene is TRBV2, the J gene TRBJ2-7; the match to TRBD1 covers 9 bases. The germline V gene has CDR1 SNHLY and CDR2 FYNNEI. The CDR3 covers 16 residues. The trim removed 6 bases at V and 5 bases at J, leaving 14 bases unmatched.

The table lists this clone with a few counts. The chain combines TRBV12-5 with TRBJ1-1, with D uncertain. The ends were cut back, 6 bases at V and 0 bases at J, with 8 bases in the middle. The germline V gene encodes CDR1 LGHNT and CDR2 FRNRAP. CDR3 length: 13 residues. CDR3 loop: CASGLTVNTEAFF. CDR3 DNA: TGTGCTAGTGGATTAACAGTGAACACTGAAGCTTTCTTT.

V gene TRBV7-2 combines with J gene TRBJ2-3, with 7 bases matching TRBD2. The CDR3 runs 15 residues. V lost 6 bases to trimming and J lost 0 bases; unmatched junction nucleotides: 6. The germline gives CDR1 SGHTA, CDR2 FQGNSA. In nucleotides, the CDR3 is TGTGCCAGCAGTTGGAGCGGGGTTAGCACAGATACGCAGTATTTT. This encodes CASSWSGVSTDTQYF.

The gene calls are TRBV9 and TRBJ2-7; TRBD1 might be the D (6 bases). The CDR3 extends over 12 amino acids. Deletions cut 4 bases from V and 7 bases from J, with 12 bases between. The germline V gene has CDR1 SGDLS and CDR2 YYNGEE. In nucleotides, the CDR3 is TGTGCCAGCAGCAAAACCGGGACAGAGCAGTACTTC. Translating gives CASSKTGTEQYF.

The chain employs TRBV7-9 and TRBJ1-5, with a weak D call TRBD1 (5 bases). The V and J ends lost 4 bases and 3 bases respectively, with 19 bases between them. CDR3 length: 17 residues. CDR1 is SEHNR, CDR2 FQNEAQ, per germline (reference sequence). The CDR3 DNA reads TGTGCCAGCAGCTCCCCGGGGCCTGGGCCGGACAATCAGCCCCAGCATTTT. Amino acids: CASSSPGPGPDNQPQHF.